Shown below are 7 T cell receptor beta chains from a single sample sequenced in a study of T cell responses to AZD1222 COVID-19 vaccine. TCRdb keeps only in-frame clones here, not all; method: immunoSEQ multiplex PCR. The sample lists about 120,000 clones; about 93% were seen once. Here the sequenced sample was peripheral blood, taken 28 days after the second AZD1222 dose. These receptor sequences come from an adult who received the AZD1222 COVID-19 vaccine.

The rearrangement uses TRBV6-5 and TRBJ2-7; possible D gene TRBD2, 6 bases. V dropped 6 bases and J dropped 2 bases, with 14 bases sitting between them. CDR3 size: 14 residues. Germline V gene data show CDR1 as MNHEY and CDR2 as SVGAGI. The CDR3 reads CASSPTAGTYEQYF. As DNA, the CDR3 is TGTGCCAGCAGCCCGACAGCGGGTACCTACGAGCAGTACTTC.

The V call is TRBV6-2 or TRBV6-3, the J call TRBJ2-1; D assignment may be TRBD1 or TRBD2 (5 bases each). Germline V gene lookup returns CDR1 MNHEY and CDR2 SVGEGT. The CDR3 has 15 amino acids. Deletions cut 6 bases from V and 4 bases from J, with 16 bases between. CDR3 coding DNA: TGTGCCAGCAGCCCACGGGACGGGGAATACAATGAGCAGTTCTTC. It translates to CASSPRDGEYNEQFF.

J is TRBJ1-6 and V is TRBV27; D call uncertain. V dropped 0 bases and J dropped 6 bases, with 12 bases sitting between them. The CDR3 loop spans 16 amino acids. Germline assignment: CDR1 MNHEY and CDR2 SMNVEV (reference sequence). CDR3 region: CASSLSYPGLNSPLHF. CDR3 bases: TGTGCCAGCAGTTTATCGTATCCAGGCCTTAATTCACCCCTCCACTTT.

The chain recombines TRBV6-2 or TRBV6-3 with TRBJ2-1, with 10 bases identical to TRBD2. This CDR3 has 16 residues. V lost 7 bases, J lost 5 bases, and 11 bases stayed unmatched. CDR1 and CDR2 (germline): MNHEY, SVGEGT. The CDR3, as DNA: TGTGCCAGCACCCCCCCTGGGACTAGCGCGAACAATGAGCAGTTCTTC. Protein: CASTPPGTSANNEQFF.

This sequence joins TRBV7-6 and TRBJ2-2; D unclear. V shed 2 bases and J shed 4 bases, with 11 bases lying between them. Germline CDR1 SGHVS, CDR2 FNYEAQ. The length of the CDR3 is 15 residues. CDR3 amino acids: CASSLLGGPTGELFF. CDR3 sequence (DNA): TGTGCCAGCAGCTTATTAGGCGGACCCACCGGGGAGCTGTTTTTT.

The chain has TRBV9 and TRBJ2-5, with 7 bases matching TRBD2. CDR3 length: 14 amino acids. The germline V gene has CDR1 SGDLS and CDR2 YYNGEE. The junction had 9 bases not matched to a gene; V was cut back by 3 bases and J by 7 bases. The CDR3 nucleotides read TGTGCCAGCAGCGCGGGGGTGAGGGAGGGGACCCAGTACTTC. Translated, it gives CASSAGVREGTQYF.

This chain links TRBV27 with TRBJ1-1; 7 bases map to TRBD1. Germline lookup yields CDR1 MNHEY and CDR2 SMNVEV (reference sequence). The CDR3 covers 14 residues. The junction had 9 bases not matched to a gene; V was cut back by 7 bases and J by 4 bases. The CDR3 coding sequence is TGTGCCAGCATCCTAGTAGGGGGCCGCACTGAAGCTTTCTTT. This codes for CASILVGGRTEAFF.